Listed below are T cell receptor beta chains from one sample, sequenced in a study of blood T cells in healthy people across ages. Via MiXCR, TCRdb re-called the 5' RACE reads, giving one row per CDR3 protein. This table has 900,000 to 950,000 distinct CDR3 sequences, just under 30% appearing once. These same data were also listed under a study on T cells of mothers and their children.

What was sequenced was blood. The receptors come from a woman aged 40 to 50 in good health. Both conserved end residues are part of each CDR3. Each record gives: V gene, D gene, J gene, clone size, CDR3 DNA, CDR3 protein. The D gene is left open where the match is weak. For some rows the clone size is stated as once, few or many, or as a class when expanded; others skip it.

V: TRBV29-1
D: TRBD2
J: TRBJ2-5
size: many
DNA: TGCAGCGTTGTTGAGAGCGGGGGGACCGCAGAGACCCAGTACTTC
CDR3: CSVVESGGTAETQYF

V: TRBV9
D: TRBD1
J: TRBJ2-1
size: few
DNA: TGTGCCAGCAGCGAAAACAGGGGAATTGAAAGGGGCGGTGAGCAGTTCTTC
CDR3: CASSENRGIERGGEQFF

V: TRBV20-1
D: .
J: TRBJ1-4
size: .
DNA: TGCAGGACCAAACAGACTAATGAAAAACGGTTTTTT
CDR3: CRTKQTNEKRFF

V: TRBV5-1
D: TRBD2
J: TRBJ2-1
size: .
DNA: TGCGCCAGCAGCTGGCTAGCGGGGGGGCTAGATGAGCAGTTCTTC
CDR3: CASSWLAGGLDEQFF

V: TRBV6-1
D: .
J: TRBJ2-7
size: few
DNA: TGTGCCAGCACCCCTGAGGGAGGAGTCTCCTACGAGCAGTACTTC
CDR3: CASTPEGGVSYEQYF

V: TRBV27
D: TRBD1
J: TRBJ2-7
size: .
DNA: TGTACCAGCAGTTTAACCGGGACAGGGGTCAATGAGCAGTACTTC
CDR3: CTSSLTGTGVNEQYF

V: TRBV5-1
D: .
J: TRBJ2-5
size: few
DNA: TGCGCCAGCGCCCAACCGGGCCAAGAGACCCAGTACTTC
CDR3: CASAQPGQETQYF

V: TRBV11-2
D: TRBD2
J: TRBJ2-5
size: few
DNA: TGTGCCAGCAGCTTAAGACTAGCGGGCCAAGAGACCCAGTACTTC
CDR3: CASSLRLAGQETQYF

V: TRBV9
D: .
J: TRBJ1-3
size: .
DNA: TGTGCCAGCAGCACCCCCGGGACTCCAGGATACACCATATATTTT
CDR3: CASSTPGTPGYTIYF

V: TRBV20-1
D: TRBD2
J: TRBJ2-7
size: few
DNA: TGCAGTGCTACCACAGCGGGGCCCTACGAGCAGTACTTC
CDR3: CSATTAGPYEQYF

V: TRBV12-5
D: .
J: TRBJ2-5
size: many
DNA: TGTGCTAGTGGCCCCACCTTGGTGCCCAGGGAGACCCAGTACTTC
CDR3: CASGPTLVPRETQYF

V: TRBV3-1
D: .
J: TRBJ2-3
size: .
DNA: TGTGCCAGCAGCCGAGACCAATGGGGTGCACAGCAGTATTTT
CDR3: CASSRDQWGAQQYF

V: TRBV28
D: .
J: TRBJ1-1
size: .
DNA: TGTGCCAGCAGTTTAGGTTCAGGGGCGGCGGGTGGCACTGAAGCTTTCTTT
CDR3: CASSLGSGAAGGTEAFF

V: TRBV18
D: .
J: TRBJ1-5
size: few
DNA: TGTGCCAGCTCACTACAGGGAACGGGCAATCAGCCCCAGCATTTT
CDR3: CASSLQGTGNQPQHF

V: TRBV10-3
D: .
J: TRBJ2-3
size: many
DNA: TGTGCCATCAGTGATGGGGACACAGATACGCAGTATTTT
CDR3: CAISDGDTDTQYF

V: TRBV12-3/TRBV12-4
D: .
J: TRBJ2-6
size: .
DNA: TGTGCCAGCAGTCCTGGTCTGGGAGGACAGTACTCTGGGGCCAACGTCCTGACTTTC
CDR3: CASSPGLGGQYSGANVLTF

V: TRBV20-1
D: .
J: TRBJ1-2
size: .
DNA: TGCAGCGCTAGAGATTCACTGGCGGGTGGCTACACCTTC
CDR3: CSARDSLAGGYTF

V: TRBV4-1
D: .
J: TRBJ2-3
size: .
DNA: TGCGCCAGCAGCCAAATTTACGGCACCCCAGATACGCAGTATTTT
CDR3: CASSQIYGTPDTQYF

V: TRBV20-1
D: TRBD2
J: TRBJ2-7
size: many
DNA: TGCAGTGCTAGAGATAAGCGGGGGGGGTACGAGCAGTACTTC
CDR3: CSARDKRGGYEQYF

V: TRBV7-9
D: TRBD2
J: TRBJ2-3
size: .
DNA: TGTGCCAGCAGCCGGACTAGCGGACCAGATACGCAGTATTTT
CDR3: CASSRTSGPDTQYF